Listed below are T cell receptor beta chains from one sample, sequenced in a study of T cell responses to AZD1222 COVID-19 vaccine. Sequencing used immunoSEQ multiplex PCR; TCRdb keeps in-frame clones, though not all of them. The sample holds 130,000 or so clones, roughly 94% seen once. The material sequenced was peripheral blood, taken on day 0 of AZD1222 vaccination. The receptor source for this set is an adult in good health. Each CDR3 is given with its conserved first and last residue. Fields, in order: D gene, J gene, V gene, CDR3 protein. A D gene is named only where the DNA matches it firmly.

>NA|TRBJ2-1|TRBV9
CASSPRTNSDEQFF
>NA|TRBJ1-1|TRBV5-1
CASSLLGINTEAFF
>NA|TRBJ1-5|TRBV18
CASSPGAGRGSNQPQHF
>NA|TRBJ2-1|TRBV11-3
CASSPGTGYNEQFF
>NA|TRBJ2-1|TRBV7-2
CASSLRGRVDEQFF
>NA|TRBJ1-1|TRBV7-2
CASSLRGPWVGAFF
>NA|TRBJ1-4|TRBV6-2/TRBV6-3
CASSHPPNEKLFF
>NA|TRBJ1-4|TRBV4-2
CASSQVATNEKLFF
>TRBD1|TRBJ1-5|TRBV3-1/TRBV3-2
CASSRTGGRQPQHF
>NA|TRBJ1-2|TRBV7-2
CASSPGRGNGYTF
>NA|TRBJ1-1|TRBV7-9
CASSFLPVRVNTEAFF
>NA|TRBJ1-5|TRBV4-1
CASSQDNQPQHF
>NA|TRBJ2-3|TRBV4-1
CASRSGAAGDTQYF
>NA|TRBJ1-4|TRBV19
CASRPLEGLGTTNEKLFF
>NA|TRBJ1-6|TRBV7-6
CASSLNQYNSPLHF
>TRBD1|TRBJ1-1|TRBV6-6
CASRDRPGVGEAFF
>NA|TRBJ2-7|TRBV3-1/TRBV3-2
CASSQGLPITPYEQYF
>NA|TRBJ2-5|TRBV6-5
CASSFRTSSKETQYF
>NA|TRBJ1-1|TRBV5-8
CASSPIGGQKAFF
>TRBD2|TRBJ2-1|TRBV7-3
CASSPSGGSYNEQFF
>NA|TRBJ1-4|TRBV6-5
CASSYSGERANEKLFF
>NA|TRBJ1-5|TRBV6-5
CASRPRGGAQHF
>NA|TRBJ2-7|TRBV15
CATSRDTGDEQYF
>NA|TRBJ2-7|TRBV6-5
CASSYDFSGRYEQYF
>NA|TRBJ2-1|TRBV30
CAWSRGQGYNEQFF
>NA|TRBJ1-4|TRBV19
CASSITGQPNEKLFF
>TRBD2|TRBJ2-7|TRBV10-3
CAIKSSGSYEQYF
>NA|TRBJ2-2|TRBV18
CASSPIDTGELFF
>TRBD2|TRBJ2-1|TRBV5-6
CASSLRGSSGSRSEQFF
>TRBD2|TRBJ2-1|TRBV9
CASSHPGLAYEQFF
>NA|TRBJ1-1|TRBV6-2/TRBV6-3
CASSEGGTGNTEAFF
>TRBD2|TRBJ2-7|TRBV6-5
CASSGTRHEQYF
>NA|TRBJ1-2|TRBV2
CASSVRGQNNYGYTF
>NA|TRBJ1-1|TRBV5-1
CASSLTFKRAEAFF
>TRBD2|TRBJ2-7|TRBV27
CASSLTSGRPGEQYF
>TRBD1|TRBJ1-2|TRBV7-9
CASSRTNRGLGYGYTF
>TRBD1|TRBJ1-6|TRBV9
CASSAGTANSPLHF
>TRBD1|TRBJ1-1|TRBV28
CASRPSYSTGDTEAFF
>TRBD1|TRBJ1-4|TRBV28
CASSAEGQVNEKLFF
>NA|TRBJ1-6|TRBV30
CAWKDGSSYNSPLHF
>NA|TRBJ1-5|TRBV6-4
CASRDLQGMSNQPQHF